Listed here are 8 T cell receptor beta chains from one sample, sequenced in a study of shared clonotypes between healthy human individuals (dated by TCRdb to about 2020). Preparation of the library involved the immunoSEQ multiplex PCR assay. Here the immuneACCESS table is served through TCRdb, limited to in-frame sequences with V and J called. Missing clones are a known gap in these copies; in checked studies unresolved V genes cover under half, and the rest lacks a known reason. The sample profile shows 190,000 or so clones; 66% of them were found once. Around 9.3% of the sample is held by the ten biggest clonotypes. Specimen: memory CD4+ T cells sorted from blood. The cell subset or site label on this specimen signifies: CD45RA-negative fraction. These receptors were collected from a man aged 25 to 45 in good health.

This clone was found a few times. The chain has TRBV19 and TRBJ2-4; D may correspond to TRBD1 or TRBD2 (5 bases each). V lost 3 bases, J lost 3 bases, and 12 bases lay in between. The CDR3 is 15 residues long. The germline V gene encodes CDR1 LNHDA and CDR2 SQIVND (reference sequence). CDR3 DNA sequence: TGTGCCAGTAGTATGGGGACCTGGGACAAAAACATTCAGTACTTC. Protein product: CASSMGTWDKNIQYF.

V usage is TRBV5-4 and J usage is TRBJ2-7; no reliable D call. CDR1 SGHNT and CDR2 YYREEE come from the germline V gene (reference sequence). Trimming took off 4 bases at V and 3 bases at J, with 20 bases between the two ends. The CDR3 covers 16 residues. The CDR3 sequence is CASSQTAGPYGYEQYF. In DNA, the CDR3 is TGTGCCAGCAGCCAAACAGCAGGCCCCTATGGCTACGAGCAGTACTTC.

Only one count was recorded for this clone. J is TRBJ2-2 and V is TRBV4-1; no clear D gene. The V end was cut by 0 bases, the J end by 6 bases, with 17 bases between. This CDR3 has 17 residues. Per the germline V gene, CDR1 is MGHRA and CDR2 is YSYEKL. The CDR3 is CASSQDPSFDGPGELFF. CDR3 DNA sequence: TGCGCCAGCAGCCAAGATCCCTCTTTTGATGGACCCGGGGAGCTGTTTTTT.

The rearrangement uses TRBV5-1 and TRBJ1-2; a possible D gene is TRBD1 (6 bases). The CDR3 spans 13 residues. The germline V gene encodes CDR1 SGHRS and CDR2 YFSETQ. V lost 4 bases and J lost 5, with 12 bases in between. This CDR3 reads CASSRDKGYGYTF. As DNA, the CDR3 is TGCGCCAGCAGCCGGGACAAGGGGTATGGCTACACCTTC.

The rearrangement links TRBV6-5 to TRBJ1-2; 7 bases match TRBD1. Germline CDR1 MNHEY, CDR2 SVGAGI. The CDR3 runs 15 residues. J gave up 4 bases and V 4 bases, and 9 bases lay outside the gene matches. CDR3 sequence (DNA): TGTGCCAGCAGTTCGGGACAGCCCTACTCCTATGGCTACACCTTC. It encodes CASSSGQPYSYGYTF.

The chain links TRBV28 to TRBJ1-1, with unresolved D. Germline assignment: CDR1 MDHEN and CDR2 SYDVKM. V lost 8 bases and J lost 4, with 11 bases in between. The CDR3 runs 12 residues. This CDR3 reads CASLTGRTEAFF. Here the CDR3 DNA reads TGTGCCAGCCTCACCGGTCGCACTGAAGCTTTCTTT.

This chain links TRBV18 with TRBJ2-5, with D perhaps TRBD2 (5 bases). This CDR3 has 13 residues. Trimming stripped 2 bases from V and 5 bases from J, with 9 bases between. CDR1 is KGHSH, CDR2 LQKENI, per germline. CDR3 sequence reads: CASSPTGWETQYF. The CDR3 bases are TGTGCCAGCTCACCAACGGGGTGGGAGACCCAGTACTTC.

V gene TRBV5-1 combines with J gene TRBJ2-3; 9 bases agree with TRBD1. V lost 4 bases and J lost 4; bases outside the gene matches: 4. The CDR3 has 14 residues. From germline, CDR1 is SGHRS and CDR2 YFSETQ. The CDR3 coding sequence is TGCGCCAGCAGCCCGGGACAGGGTCCAGATACGCAGTATTTT. This codes for CASSPGQGPDTQYF.